This T cell receptor beta chain was obtained from a study of T cells in Graves' hyperthyroidism and ophthalmopathy. Points from the study as a whole: Among clonotypes expanded in thyroid above 0.001, most were also found in blood.

RNA transcripts provided the source from which TCR beta CDR3 regions were amplified. HTBI primers were used for first-round RT-PCR of the TCR CDR3. TCRdb reprocessed the multiplex PCR reads with MiXCR, giving one entry per CDR3 protein. The table shows hundreds of thousands of distinct CDR3 sequences, with 35% to 45% occurring only once. CDR1 and CDR2 (germline): DFQATT, SNEGSKA (reference sequence). The germline V and J ends were trimmed by 5 bases and 5 bases, with 16 bases remaining between them. The length of the CDR3 is 15 residues. A remark on this clonotype: Its target is unknown.

Stable Graves' hyperthyroidism meant no ophthalmopathy progression within 18 months. V and J are TRBV20-1 and TRBJ1-6, with D perhaps TRBD1 (6 bases). Sequencing was carried out using blood. This clonotype originated in a man aged 18 to 30 with Graves' hyperthyroidism. The DNA for the CDR3 is TGCAGTGCTCGAATAGGGGGGCGCGATAATTCACCCCTCCACTTT. Translation: CSARIGGRDNSPLHF.